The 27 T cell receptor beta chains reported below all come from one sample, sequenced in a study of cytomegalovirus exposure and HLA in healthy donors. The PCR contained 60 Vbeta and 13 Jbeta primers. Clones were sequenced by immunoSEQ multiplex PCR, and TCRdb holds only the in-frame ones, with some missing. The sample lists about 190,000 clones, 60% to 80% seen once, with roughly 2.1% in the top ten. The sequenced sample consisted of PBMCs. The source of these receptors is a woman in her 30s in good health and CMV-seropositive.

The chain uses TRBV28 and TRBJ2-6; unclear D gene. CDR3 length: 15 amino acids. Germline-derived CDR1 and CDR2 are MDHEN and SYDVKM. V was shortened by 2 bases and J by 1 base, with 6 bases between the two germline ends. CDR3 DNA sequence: TGTGCCAGCAGTTTAAGCCGTTCTGGGGCCAACGTCCTGACTTTC. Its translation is CASSLSRSGANVLTF.

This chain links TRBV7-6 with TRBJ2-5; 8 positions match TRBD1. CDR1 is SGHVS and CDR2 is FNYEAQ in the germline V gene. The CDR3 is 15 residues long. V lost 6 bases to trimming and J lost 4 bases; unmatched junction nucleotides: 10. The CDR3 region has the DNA TGTGCCAGCAGACCCAGCTCCAGGGGGCGAGAGACCCAGTACTTC. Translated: CASRPSSRGRETQYF.

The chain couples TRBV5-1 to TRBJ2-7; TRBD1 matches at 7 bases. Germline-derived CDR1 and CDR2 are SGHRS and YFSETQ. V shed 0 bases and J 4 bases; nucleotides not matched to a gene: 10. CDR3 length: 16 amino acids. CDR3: CASSLAPPTGRYEQYF. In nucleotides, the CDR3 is TGCGCCAGCAGCTTGGCCCCCCCGACAGGGCGGTACGAGCAGTACTTC.

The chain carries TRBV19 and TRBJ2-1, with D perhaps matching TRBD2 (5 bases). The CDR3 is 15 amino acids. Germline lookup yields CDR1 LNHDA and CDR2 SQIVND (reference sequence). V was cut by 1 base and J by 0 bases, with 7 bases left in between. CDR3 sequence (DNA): TGTGCCAGTAGTATAGGCGGGCACTCCTACAATGAGCAGTTCTTC. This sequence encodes CASSIGGHSYNEQFF.

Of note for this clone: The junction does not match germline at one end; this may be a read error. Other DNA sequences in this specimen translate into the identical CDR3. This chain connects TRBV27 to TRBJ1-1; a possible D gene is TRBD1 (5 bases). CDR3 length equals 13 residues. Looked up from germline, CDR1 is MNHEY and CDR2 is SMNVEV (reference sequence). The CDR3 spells CASSGHLNTEAFF. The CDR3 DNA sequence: TGTGCCAGCAGTGGACACCTAAACACTGAGGCTTTCTTT.

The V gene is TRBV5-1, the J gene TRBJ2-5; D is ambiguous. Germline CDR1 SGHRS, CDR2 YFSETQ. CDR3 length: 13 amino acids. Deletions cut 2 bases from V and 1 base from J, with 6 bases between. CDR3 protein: CASSFSPQETQYF. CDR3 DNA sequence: TGCGCCAGCAGCTTCTCCCCCCAAGAGACCCAGTACTTC.

CDR3 DNA: TGTGCCAGCGGGACTAGCGGGGGTTGGGCCAAAAACATTCAGTACTTC. Encoded protein: CASGTSGGWAKNIQYF. This sequence joins TRBV2 and TRBJ2-4, with 14 bases fitting TRBD2. CDR1 is SNHLY and CDR2 is FYNNEI in the germline V gene. The junction had 4 bases not matched to a gene; V was cut back by 8 bases and J by 1 base. The CDR3 totals 16 residues.

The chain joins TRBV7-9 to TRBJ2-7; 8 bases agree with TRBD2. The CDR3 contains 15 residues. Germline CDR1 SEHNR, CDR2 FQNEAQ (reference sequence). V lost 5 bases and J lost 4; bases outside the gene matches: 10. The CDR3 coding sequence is TGTGCCAGCAGCCAAACGGGGGGGGCAGGGTACGAGCAGTACTTC. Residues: CASSQTGGAGYEQYF.

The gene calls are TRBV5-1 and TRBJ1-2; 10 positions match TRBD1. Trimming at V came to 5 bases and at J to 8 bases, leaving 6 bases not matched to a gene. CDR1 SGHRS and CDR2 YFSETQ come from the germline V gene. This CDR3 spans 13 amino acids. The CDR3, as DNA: TGCGCCAGCAGAACCGGGACAGGGGAAGGCTACACCTTC. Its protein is CASRTGTGEGYTF.

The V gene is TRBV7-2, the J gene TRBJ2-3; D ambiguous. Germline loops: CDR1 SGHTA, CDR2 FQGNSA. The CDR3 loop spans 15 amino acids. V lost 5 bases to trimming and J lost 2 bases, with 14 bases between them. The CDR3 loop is CASSRGGGYTDTQYF. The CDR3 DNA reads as TGTGCCAGCAGCCGCGGCGGCGGATACACAGATACGCAGTATTTT. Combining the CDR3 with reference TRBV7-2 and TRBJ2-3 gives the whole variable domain GAGVSQSPSNKVTEKGKDVELRCDPISGHTALYWYRQSLGQGLEFLIYFQGNSAPDKSGLPSDRFSAERTGGSVSTLTIQRTQQEDSAVYLCASSRGGGYTDTQYFGPGTRLTVL.

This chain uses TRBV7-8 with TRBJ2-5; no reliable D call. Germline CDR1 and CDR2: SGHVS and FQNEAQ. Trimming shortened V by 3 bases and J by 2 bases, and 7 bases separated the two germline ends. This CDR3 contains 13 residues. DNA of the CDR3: TGTGCCAGCAGCTTTTCTAGGCAAGAGACCCAGTACTTC. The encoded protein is CASSFSRQETQYF.

The CDR3 sequence is CASTVGTSVQETQYF. CDR3 sequence (DNA): TGTGCCAGCACTGTCGGGACTAGCGTCCAAGAGACCCAGTACTTC. The chain combines TRBV5-6 with TRBJ2-5; 10 nucleotides line up with TRBD2. Germline CDR1 SGHDT, CDR2 YYEEEE. With 6 bases clipped from V and 1 base from J, the junction kept 6 bases outside the gene matches. The CDR3 runs to 15 residues.

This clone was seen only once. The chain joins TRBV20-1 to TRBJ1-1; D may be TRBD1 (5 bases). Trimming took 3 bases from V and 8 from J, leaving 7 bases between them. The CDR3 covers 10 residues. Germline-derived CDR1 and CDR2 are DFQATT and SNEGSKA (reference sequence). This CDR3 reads CSARGREAFF. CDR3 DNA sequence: TGCAGTGCTAGGGGGCGAGAAGCTTTCTTT.

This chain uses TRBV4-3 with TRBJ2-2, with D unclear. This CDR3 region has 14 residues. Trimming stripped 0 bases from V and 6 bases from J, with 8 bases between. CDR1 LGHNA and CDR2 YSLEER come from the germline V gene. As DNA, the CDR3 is TGCGCCAGCAGCCAAGATCGGGTCTCCGGGGAGCTGTTTTTT. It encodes CASSQDRVSGELFF.

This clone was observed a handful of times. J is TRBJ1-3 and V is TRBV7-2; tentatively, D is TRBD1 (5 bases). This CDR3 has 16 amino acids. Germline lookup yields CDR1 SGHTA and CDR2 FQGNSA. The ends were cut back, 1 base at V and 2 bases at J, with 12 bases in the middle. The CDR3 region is CASSLVGQSTGNTIYF. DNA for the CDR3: TGTGCCAGCAGCTTAGTAGGACAAAGCACTGGAAACACCATATATTTT.

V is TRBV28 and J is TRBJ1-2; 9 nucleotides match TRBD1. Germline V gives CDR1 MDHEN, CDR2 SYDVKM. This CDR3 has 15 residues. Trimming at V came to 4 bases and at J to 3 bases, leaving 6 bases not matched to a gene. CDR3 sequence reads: CASSSQGAPYYGYTF. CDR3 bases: TGTGCCAGCAGTTCACAGGGGGCTCCGTACTATGGCTACACCTTC.

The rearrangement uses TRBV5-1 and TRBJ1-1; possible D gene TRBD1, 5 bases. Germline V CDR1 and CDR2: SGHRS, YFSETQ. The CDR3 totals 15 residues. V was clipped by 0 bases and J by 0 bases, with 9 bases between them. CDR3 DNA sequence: TGCGCCAGCAGCTTGGAGGGGATTTTGAACACTGAAGCTTTCTTT. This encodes CASSLEGILNTEAFF. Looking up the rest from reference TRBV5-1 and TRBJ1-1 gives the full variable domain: KAGVTQTPRYLIKTRGQQVTLSCSPISGHRSVSWYQQTPGQGLQFLFEYFSETQRNKGNFPGRFSGRQFSNSRSEMNVSTLELGDSALYLCASSLEGILNTEAFFGQGTRLTVV.

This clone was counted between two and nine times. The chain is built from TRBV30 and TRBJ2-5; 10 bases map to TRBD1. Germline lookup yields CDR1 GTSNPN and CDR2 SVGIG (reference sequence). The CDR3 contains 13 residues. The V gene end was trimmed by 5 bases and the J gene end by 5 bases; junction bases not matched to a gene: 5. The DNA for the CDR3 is TGTGCCTGGGGGGGACAGGGGCTGGAGACCCAGTACTTC. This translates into CAWGGQGLETQYF.

The CDR3 nucleotides are TGTGCCACGAGGGGACAGACCTATGGCTACACCTTC. This gives the protein CATRGQTYGYTF. The rearrangement uses TRBV15 and TRBJ1-2; TRBD1 matches 7 bases. Trimming cost V 9 bases and J 4 bases; bases outside gene matches: 5. Germline V gene sequence: CDR1 LNHNV, CDR2 YYDKDF (reference sequence). CDR3 length equals 12 residues.

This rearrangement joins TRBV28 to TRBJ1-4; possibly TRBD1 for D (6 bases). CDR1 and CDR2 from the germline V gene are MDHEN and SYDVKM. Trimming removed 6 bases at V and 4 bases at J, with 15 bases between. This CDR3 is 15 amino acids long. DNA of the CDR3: TGTGCCAGCAGCGGAACAGGGTCAAGTAATGAAAAACTGTTTTTT. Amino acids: CASSGTGSSNEKLFF.

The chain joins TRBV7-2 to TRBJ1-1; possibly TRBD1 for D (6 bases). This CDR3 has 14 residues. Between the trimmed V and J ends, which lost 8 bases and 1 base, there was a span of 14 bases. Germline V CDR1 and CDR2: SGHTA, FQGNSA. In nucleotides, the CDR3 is TGTGCCAGCCGGCCAGGGGCGGGGAACACTGAAGCTTTCTTT. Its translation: CASRPGAGNTEAFF.

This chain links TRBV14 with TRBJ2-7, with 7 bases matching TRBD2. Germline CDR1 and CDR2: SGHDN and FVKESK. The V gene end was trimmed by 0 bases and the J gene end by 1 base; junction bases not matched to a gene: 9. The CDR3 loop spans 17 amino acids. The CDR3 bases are TGTGCCAGCAGCCAAGATGGCCTAGCGGAGTTTTCCTACGAGCAGTACTTC. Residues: CASSQDGLAEFSYEQYF.

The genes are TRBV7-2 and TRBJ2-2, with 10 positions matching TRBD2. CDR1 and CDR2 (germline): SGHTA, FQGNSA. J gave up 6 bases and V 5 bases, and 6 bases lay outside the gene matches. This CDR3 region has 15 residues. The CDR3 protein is CASSRHTSGAGELFF. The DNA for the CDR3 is TGTGCCAGCAGCCGTCACACTAGCGGGGCCGGGGAGCTGTTTTTT.

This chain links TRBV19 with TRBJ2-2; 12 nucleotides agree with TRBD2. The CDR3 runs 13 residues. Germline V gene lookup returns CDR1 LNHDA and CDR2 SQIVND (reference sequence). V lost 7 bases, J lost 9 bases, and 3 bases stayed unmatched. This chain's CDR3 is CASKLAGGWELFF. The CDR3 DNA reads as TGTGCCAGTAAGCTAGCGGGAGGGTGGGAGCTGTTTTTT.

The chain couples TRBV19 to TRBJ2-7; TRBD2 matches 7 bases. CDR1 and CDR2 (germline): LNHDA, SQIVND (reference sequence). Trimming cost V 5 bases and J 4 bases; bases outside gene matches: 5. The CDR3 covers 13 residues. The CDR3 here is CASSLQRGYEQYF. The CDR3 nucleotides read TGTGCCAGTAGTCTTCAGCGGGGTTACGAGCAGTACTTC.

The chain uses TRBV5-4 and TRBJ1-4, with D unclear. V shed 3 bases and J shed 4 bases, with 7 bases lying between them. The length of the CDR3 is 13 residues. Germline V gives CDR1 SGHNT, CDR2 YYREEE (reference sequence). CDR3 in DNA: TGTGCCAGCAGCTCGATCGGTAATGAAAAACTGTTTTTT. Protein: CASSSIGNEKLFF. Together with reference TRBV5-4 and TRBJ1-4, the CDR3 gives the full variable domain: ETGVTQSPTHLIKTRGQQVTLRCSSQSGHNTVSWYQQALGQGPQFIFQYYREEENGRGNFPPRFSGLQFPNYSSELNVNALELDDSALYLCASSSIGNEKLFFGSGTQLSVL.

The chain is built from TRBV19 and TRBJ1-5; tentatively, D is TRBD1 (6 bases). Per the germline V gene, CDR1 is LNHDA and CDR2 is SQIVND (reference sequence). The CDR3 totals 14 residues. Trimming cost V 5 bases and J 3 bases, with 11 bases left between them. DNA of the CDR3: TGTGCCAGTAGTTACCGGGACACCAATCAGCCCCAGCATTTT. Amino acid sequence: CASSYRDTNQPQHF.